This T cell receptor (beta chain) derives from a study of preoperative IRX-2 immunotherapy in early breast cancer. Noted treatment: preoperative locoregional IRX-2 cytokine immunotherapy. Preoperative locoregional IRX-2 cytokine immunotherapy was tested in the phase Ib source study. CDR1 is MDHEN and CDR2 is SYDVKM in the germline V gene. The CDR3 has 15 residues. V lost 1 base and J 2 bases, leaving 11 bases between the germline ends. Sequencing was performed with immunoSEQ multiplex PCR; in TCRdb, only in-frame clones are kept and a portion is missing. The data contain tens of thousands of clones, 90% to 95% of them seen just once; the ten biggest clones take up around 6%.

This sample was taken from a patient treated with IRX-2 immunotherapy. The chain recombines TRBV28 with TRBJ1-2; D possibly corresponds to TRBD1 (6 bases). The clonotype was recovered from a human donor with breast cancer. CDR3: CASSLLRQGNYGYTF. In DNA form, the CDR3 reads TGTGCCAGCAGTTTATTGAGGCAGGGGAACTATGGCTACACCTTC.